The clone carrying this T cell receptor beta chain was seen once. Its antigen remains unknown. One end of the junction fails to match germline, which may point to a read error. This specimen comes from a study of cytomegalovirus exposure and HLA in healthy donors. Overall study results and limits: A likely sequencing artifact accounted for one observed cluster of highly shared sequence variants. Some V segments, TRBV6-2 and TRBV6-3 among them, were indistinguishable and were therefore excluded. Later genetic work tied a missense DCLRE1C variant to beta-chain V and J trimming.

A multiplex PCR was run with 60 Vbeta primers and 13 Jbeta primers. Measured with immunoSEQ multiplex PCR; TCRdb has only the in-frame clones, and not every one. This table holds over 100,000 clones, 50% to 80% found once. The V gene's germline CDR1 is MNHNS and CDR2 SASEGT. The CDR3 extends over 17 amino acids. This sequence was found in a woman in her thirties or forties in good health and CMV-seropositive. The J gene is TRBJ2-1, the V gene TRBV6-1; 8 nucleotides line up with TRBD2. Sequencing was performed on PBMCs. The CDR3 DNA follows: TGTGCCAGCAGAGAAGGTAGCGGGAAAGGGTCCTACAATGAGCAGTTCTTC. Protein product: CASREGSGKGSYNEQFF.